Following are 31 T cell receptor beta chains from one sample sequenced in a study of Ad26.COV2.S vaccination and SARS-CoV-2 variants. TCRdb keeps only in-frame clones here, not all; method: immunoSEQ multiplex PCR. This repertoire shows about half a million clones, around 89% found once; its top ten account for 1.5% to 2%. Treatment in this sample: some 20 received Ad26.COV2.S at low or high dose, single or two shots; roughly five received placebo; per-sample allocation not given. Samples came from day 63 after the first vaccine or placebo injection. Sample: peripheral blood, taken in a trial of Ad26.COV2.S vaccine versus placebo. The receptor source for this set is a person aged 18-60 years who received the Ad26.COV2.S COVID-19 vaccine or a placebo.

This clone appeared once. V gene TRBV15 combines with J gene TRBJ2-1; D possibly matches TRBD1 or TRBD2 (5 bases each). Germline CDR1 LNHNV, CDR2 YYDKDF (reference sequence). The CDR3 totals 15 residues. V gave up 1 base and J gave up 4 bases, with 11 bases separating them. The CDR3 sequence is CATSRARGAYNEQFF. The CDR3 DNA follows: TGTGCCACCAGCAGAGCTCGAGGGGCTTACAATGAGCAGTTCTTC.

This chain connects TRBV3-1 (or the pseudogene TRBV3-2) to TRBJ2-2; 13 bases match TRBD2. This CDR3 contains 16 residues. With V trimmed by 5 bases and J by 6 bases, 6 bases remained unmatched. The germline V gene has CDR1 LGHDT and CDR2 YNNKEL (reference sequence). The CDR3 nucleotides read TGTGCCAGCAGCTCCTGGACTAGCGGGAGCGCCGGGGAGCTGTTTTTT. Protein: CASSSWTSGSAGELFF.

This rearrangement joins TRBV29-1 to TRBJ2-7; 12 bases agree with TRBD2. The V and J ends lost 6 bases and 3 bases, in that order; junction bases with no gene match: 0. CDR1 and CDR2 (germline): SQVTM, ANQGSEA. CDR3 size: 12 residues. In DNA form, the CDR3 reads TGCAGCGTGACTAGCGGGGGCTACGAGCAGTACTTC. The encoded protein is CSVTSGGYEQYF.

Comment on this clone: Other DNA sequences within the sample encode an identical CDR3. Here the CDR3 reads CASSVGTGELFF. As DNA, the CDR3 is TGTGCCAGCAGTGTAGGTACCGGGGAGCTGTTTTTT. The chain is built from TRBV2 and TRBJ2-2; D not resolved. CDR3 length equals 12 residues. Germline V gene data show CDR1 as SNHLY and CDR2 as FYNNEI. V was pared by 4 bases and J by 5 bases, with 5 bases between.

DNA for the CDR3: TGTGCCAGCAGCTTAGAGGCAGGGGGCGCAGCCAAAAACATTCAGTACTTC. It is translated as CASSLEAGGAAKNIQYF. J is TRBJ2-4 and V is TRBV7-6, with 8 bases identical to TRBD1. CDR3 size: 17 residues. Germline V gene lookup returns CDR1 SGHVS and CDR2 FNYEAQ. The V gene end was trimmed by 1 base and the J gene end by 0 bases; junction bases not matched to a gene: 5.

This clone was counted once. This chain uses TRBV19 with TRBJ2-3, with TRBD2 identical over 11 bases. J gave up 5 bases and V 3 bases, and 4 bases lay outside the gene matches. The CDR3 is made up of 15 amino acids. In germline, CDR1 is LNHDA, CDR2 SQIVND (reference sequence). Here the CDR3 DNA reads TGTGCCAGTAGTATTAGCGGGGGGGCCGTAGATACGCAGTATTTT. Translating it yields CASSISGGAVDTQYF.

V usage is TRBV6-5 and J usage is TRBJ1-6, with 10 bases lining up with TRBD1. The CDR3 covers 14 residues. V lost 7 bases to trimming and J lost 9 bases; unmatched junction nucleotides: 6. The germline gives CDR1 MNHEY, CDR2 SVGAGI. The CDR3 sequence is CASNIDRGLSPLHF. In nucleotides, the CDR3 is TGTGCCAGCAACATTGACAGGGGGCTTTCACCCCTCCACTTT.

The chain couples TRBV7-9 to TRBJ1-1; D is uncertain. Germline CDR1 reads SEHNR; CDR2 reads FQNEAQ (reference sequence). The V gene lost 2 bases and the J gene lost 0 bases, with 4 bases spanning the gap. The CDR3 sequence is 13 residues long. The chain's CDR3 is CASSLRMNTEAFF. DNA of the CDR3: TGTGCCAGCAGCTTAAGGATGAACACTGAAGCTTTCTTT.

The rearrangement links TRBV28 to TRBJ2-4; TRBD1 agrees at 9 bases. This CDR3 region has 14 residues. V shed 5 bases, J shed 7 bases, and the junction held 6 bases outside the gene matches. Germline assignment: CDR1 MDHEN and CDR2 SYDVKM. The CDR3 sequence is CASSVTGGWNIQYF. The CDR3 DNA follows: TGTGCCAGCAGTGTCACAGGGGGCTGGAACATTCAGTACTTC.

The gene calls are TRBV7-2 and TRBJ1-2; D gene uncertain. Trimming removed 3 bases from V and 7 bases from J, with 6 bases in between. Germline V gene lookup returns CDR1 SGHTA and CDR2 FQGNSA. The length of the CDR3 is 11 residues. In DNA form, the CDR3 reads TGTGCCAGCAGCTTGGGTAGTGGCTACACCTTC. Protein: CASSLGSGYTF.

This clone was detected only a few times. The chain links TRBV9 to TRBJ2-3; D unclear. Germline-derived CDR1 and CDR2 are SGDLS and YYNGEE. The CDR3 covers 13 residues. Trimming removed 0 bases from V and 2 bases from J, with 4 bases in between. CDR3 region: CASSVDTTDTQYF. The CDR3 bases are TGTGCCAGCAGCGTAGACACCACAGATACGCAGTATTTT.

V usage is TRBV6-5 and J usage is TRBJ2-7; 11 bases agree with TRBD2. Germline loops: CDR1 MNHEY, CDR2 SVGAGI. Germline trimming cut 5 bases from V and 6 bases from J; bases unmatched to any gene: 9. The CDR3 is 15 amino acids. Here the CDR3 reads CASSIAGGPPIEQYF. The CDR3 DNA sequence: TGTGCCAGCAGTATAGCGGGGGGGCCCCCAATCGAGCAGTACTTC.

The chain uses TRBV6-5 and TRBJ1-2; D unclear. This CDR3 region has 15 residues. Germline CDR1 reads MNHEY; CDR2 reads SVGAGI. The V end was cut by 6 bases, the J end by 6 bases, with 20 bases between. The CDR3: CASRQPGPRKDGYTF. DNA of the CDR3: TGTGCCAGCAGGCAACCGGGCCCCAGGAAGGATGGCTACACCTTC.

CDR3 sequence: CASRTGQAQETQYF. The DNA for the CDR3 is TGTGCCAGCAGGACCGGACAGGCACAAGAGACCCAGTACTTC. The chain links TRBV2 to TRBJ2-5; 7 bases agree with TRBD1. The CDR3 consists of 14 residues. CDR1 SNHLY and CDR2 FYNNEI come from the germline V gene. J was trimmed by 2 bases and V by 6 bases; bases with no gene match: 6.

This clone has just one count. This sequence joins TRBV4-1 and TRBJ1-1; possibly TRBD1 for D (5 bases). Deletions cut 0 bases from V and 0 bases from J, with 14 bases between. This CDR3 contains 17 residues. Germline CDR1 MGHRA, CDR2 YSYEKL. CDR3 residues: CASSQEGDGFLNTEAFF. CDR3 DNA sequence: TGCGCCAGCAGCCAAGAAGGGGACGGTTTTTTGAACACTGAAGCTTTCTTT.

This clone was found a few times. The chain carries TRBV19 and TRBJ1-2; D remains unclear. Germline assignment: CDR1 LNHDA and CDR2 SQIVND (reference sequence). V was pared by 3 bases and J by 3 bases, with 17 bases between. The CDR3 runs 16 residues. The chain's CDR3 is CASSISSRAGYYGYTF. The CDR3 nucleotides read TGTGCCAGTAGTATTTCGTCCCGGGCGGGCTACTATGGCTACACCTTC.

This clone came up a few times. Other DNA sequences in this specimen translate into the identical CDR3. This chain uses TRBV18 with TRBJ1-2; possible D gene TRBD1, 6 bases. CDR1 is KGHSH and CDR2 is LQKENI in the germline V gene. The CDR3 covers 13 residues. Deletions cut 1 base from V and 3 bases from J, with 6 bases between. The CDR3 region is CASSPQGDYGYTF. The CDR3 bases are TGTGCCAGCTCACCACAGGGGGACTATGGCTACACCTTC.

This clone was recorded once. V is TRBV7-3 and J is TRBJ2-6, with D possibly matching TRBD1 (5 bases). The CDR3 is made up of 15 amino acids. From germline, CDR1 is SGHTA and CDR2 FQGTGA. Trimming cost V 4 bases and J 2 bases, with 9 bases left between them. DNA of the CDR3: TGTGCCAGCAGCTCCCAGGGCCCTGGGGCCAACGTCCTGACTTTC. This gives the protein CASSSQGPGANVLTF. The variable domain in full, with the rest retrieved from reference TRBV7-3 and TRBJ2-6, is GAGVSQTPSNKVTEKGKYVELRCDPISGHTALYWYRQSLGQGPEFLIYFQGTGAADDSGLPNDRFFAVRPEGSVSTLKIQRTERGDSAVYLCASSSQGPGANVLTFGAGSRLTVL.

The J gene is TRBJ2-5, the V gene TRBV19; 9 nucleotides align to TRBD1. The CDR3 length is 13 residues. V lost 4 bases to trimming and J lost 5 bases; unmatched junction nucleotides: 2. CDR1 and CDR2 (germline): LNHDA, SQIVND (reference sequence). The CDR3 nucleotides are TGTGCCAGTAGTACGGACAGGGGTGAGACCCAGTACTTC. This codes for CASSTDRGETQYF.

This chain connects TRBV6-7 to TRBJ1-1, with D maybe TRBD1 (5 bases). TRBV6-7 is identified as an open reading frame with a role that is uncertain. With 7 bases removed from V and 5 bases from J, the gap between germline ends came to 14 bases. The CDR3 length is 13 residues. Here the CDR3 reads CASNPAGPTEAFF. The CDR3 bases are TGTGCCAGCAACCCGGCAGGGCCAACTGAAGCTTTCTTT.

The CDR3 nucleotides are TGTGCCAGCAGTCCGGCGGACAGCCGCCTTGAAAAACTGTTTTTT. Protein: CASSPADSRLEKLFF. The chain links TRBV28 to TRBJ1-4, with a tentative D call TRBD1 (6 bases). The V end was cut by 5 bases, the J end by 7 bases, with 17 bases between. Germline values: CDR1 MDHEN, CDR2 SYDVKM. The CDR3 is made up of 15 amino acids. The whole variable domain, remainder taken from reference TRBV28 and TRBJ1-4, is DVKVTQSSRYLVKRTGEKVFLECVQDMDHENMFWYRQDPGLGLRLIYFSYDVKMKEKGDIPEGYSVSREKKERFSLILESASTNQTSMYLCASSPADSRLEKLFFGSGTQLSVL.

This chain links TRBV7-2 with TRBJ2-7; possibly TRBD1 for D (5 bases). The CDR3 runs to 13 residues. Germline V gene sequence: CDR1 SGHTA, CDR2 FQGNSA. V lost 1 base to trimming and J lost 13 bases, with 17 bases between them. The CDR3 DNA sequence: TGTGCCAGCAGCTTAGGGGGCAACTCCTACGAATACTTC. Amino acid sequence: CASSLGGNSYEYF.

This clone was detected a few times. The chain links TRBV5-1 to TRBJ1-4; the D is unclear. The CDR3 consists of 13 residues. Trimming stripped 4 bases from V and 5 bases from J, with 9 bases between. Per germline, CDR1 SGHRS and CDR2 YFSETQ. CDR3 in DNA: TGCGCCAGCAGCGTAGCTTTGAATGAAAAACTGTTTTTT. Translation: CASSVALNEKLFF.

The V gene is TRBV7-8, the J gene TRBJ1-1; TRBD1 agrees at 7 bases. Per germline, CDR1 SGHVS and CDR2 FQNEAQ. V gave up 1 base and J gave up 0 bases; unmatched junction bases: 11. The CDR3 runs 18 residues. CDR3 sequence reads: CASSLGLRQGNMNTEAFF. DNA for the CDR3: TGTGCCAGCAGCTTAGGCCTCCGACAGGGCAATATGAACACTGAAGCTTTCTTT.

The chain employs TRBV6-4 and TRBJ2-3; 9 nucleotides line up with TRBD1. J gave up 7 bases and V 2 bases, and 7 bases lay outside the gene matches. This CDR3 is 15 amino acids long. Germline V gives CDR1 MRHNA, CDR2 SNTAGT. The CDR3, as DNA: TGTGCCAGCAGTGACGCCGGGACAGGGATAAATACGCAGTATTTT. It encodes CASSDAGTGINTQYF.

The chain uses TRBV27 and TRBJ2-3; the match to TRBD2 covers 10 bases. CDR3 length: 17 amino acids. V shed 5 bases, J shed 4 bases, and the junction held 12 bases outside the gene matches. Germline lookup yields CDR1 MNHEY and CDR2 SMNVEV (reference sequence). This CDR3 reads CASSPQPLAGVADTQYF. The CDR3 DNA reads as TGTGCCAGCAGTCCTCAACCCCTAGCGGGAGTCGCAGATACGCAGTATTTT.

About this clone itself: The identical CDR3 is also encoded by other nucleotide sequences in the sample. The chain's CDR3 is CASSSAYEQYF. CDR3 in DNA: TGTGCCAGCAGCTCTGCCTACGAGCAGTACTTC. The chain is built from TRBV7-2 and TRBJ2-7, with D hard to call. Germline loops: CDR1 SGHTA, CDR2 FQGNSA. V was cut by 4 bases and J by 2 bases, with 3 bases left in between. The length of the CDR3 is 11 residues.

This chain uses TRBV18 with TRBJ1-1; tentatively, D is TRBD1 (5 bases). This CDR3 is built from 13 residues. The V end lost 8 bases, the J end lost 1 base, and 11 bases lay between the germline ends. The germline CDR1 and CDR2 sequences are KGHSH and LQKENI. CDR3 in amino acids: CASGTQGNTEAFF. In nucleotides, the CDR3 is TGTGCCAGCGGAACGCAGGGGAACACTGAAGCTTTCTTT. Supplemented by reference TRBV18 and TRBJ1-1, the full variable domain reads NAGVMQNPRHLVRRRGQEARLRCSPMKGHSHVYWYRQLPEEGLKFMVYLQKENIIDESGMPKERFSAEFPKEGPSILRIQQVVRGDSAAYFCASGTQGNTEAFFGQGTRLTVV.

This clone has a single count. This chain joins TRBV6-6 and TRBJ2-4, with 14 bases that match TRBD2. This CDR3 comprises 16 residues. V lost 0 bases, J lost 7 bases, and 2 bases stayed unmatched. The germline V gene encodes CDR1 MNHNY and CDR2 SVGAGI (reference sequence). The CDR3 DNA reads TGTGCCAGCAGTTACTCAAGGACTAGCGGGGGGAACATTCAGTACTTC. Encoded protein: CASSYSRTSGGNIQYF.

This clone was seen once. This chain uses TRBV6-2 or TRBV6-3 with TRBJ2-1; a possible D gene is TRBD1 (5 bases). The CDR3 has 19 amino acids. V dropped 0 bases and J dropped 2 bases, with 20 bases sitting between them. Per the germline V gene, CDR1 is MNHEY and CDR2 is SVGEGT. CDR3 nucleotides: TGTGCCAGCAGTTACTCGATAGCTAACAGGAAGCGAGCCTACAATGAGCAGTTCTTC. Protein: CASSYSIANRKRAYNEQFF.

Comment on this clone: Other DNA sequences in this specimen translate into the identical CDR3. The chain carries TRBV3-1 (or the pseudogene TRBV3-2) and TRBJ2-7; D call uncertain. CDR1 and CDR2 (germline): LGHDT, YNNKEL (reference sequence). V was clipped by 4 bases and J by 4 bases, with 11 bases between them. CDR3 length: 13 amino acids. The CDR3 DNA is TGTGCCAGCAGCCCCGGGTTGGGGTACGAGCAGTACTTC. It is translated as CASSPGLGYEQYF.